The 25 T cell receptor beta chains given below trace back to one sample, sequenced in a study of T cells in women clearing cervical HPV infection. Measured with immunoSEQ multiplex PCR; TCRdb has only the in-frame clones, and not every one. Here the sample table reports some 24,000 clones. Input material: blood buffy coat. These receptors all come from a woman aged 18 to 75 with a cervical HPV16 infection that either progressed to CIN3+ or cleared (not recorded which).

Note on this clone: Read coverage stops 3 residues before the CDR3 terminus; the germline J gene supplies the remainder. The V gene is TRBV7-2, the J gene TRBJ2-3; D is possibly TRBD1 or TRBD2 (6 bases each). The CDR3 extends over 13 amino acids. Germline CDR1 is SGHTA and CDR2 is FQGNSA. Partial CDR3 DNA: TGTGCCAGCAGCTGGAGGGGGTGGGAGACG. It encodes CASSWRGWET. The full-length CDR3 reads as CASSWRGWETQYF. Full variable domain (rest looked up from reference TRBV7-2 and TRBJ2-3): GAGVSQSPSNKVTEKGKDVELRCDPISGHTALYWYRQSLGQGLEFLIYFQGNSAPDKSGLPSDRFSAERTGGSVSTLTIQRTQQEDSAVYLCASSWRGWETQYFGPGTRLTVL.

Turning to this clone: The CDR3 end falls 3 residues outside the read, so it is completed with the germline J gene. This sequence joins TRBV6-1 and TRBJ2-7, with D possibly matching TRBD1 (6 bases). Germline lookup yields CDR1 MNHNS and CDR2 SASEGT. CDR3 length: 13 residues. The V gene lost 2 bases and the J gene lost 6 bases, with 11 bases spanning the gap. The chain's CDR3 is CASSETRGSEQYF. Partial CDR3 DNA: TGTGCCAGCAGTGAAACCAGGGGTTCCGAG.

Concerning this clone: The CDR3 goes on 3 residues after the read ends, and that part is filled in from the germline J gene. The rearrangement links TRBV7-9 to TRBJ1-1, with D uncertain. Germline-derived CDR1 and CDR2 are SEHNR and FQNEAQ (reference sequence). Deletions cut 2 bases from V and 1 base from J, with 5 bases between. The CDR3 has 13 residues. CDR3 sequence reads: CASSLSRNTEAFF. The CDR3 DNA, read in part, is TGTGCCAGCAGCTTATCCAGGAACACTGAA.

For this clone: The read gets to within 3 residues of the CDR3 end, and the germline J gene fills in the rest. The genes are TRBV5-1 and TRBJ1-6; TRBD1 matches at 10 bases. Germline CDR1 SGHRS, CDR2 YFSETQ. CDR3 length: 13 amino acids. The CDR3 is CASSLDRGSPLHF. CDR3 bases read: TGCGCCAGCAGCCTGGACAGGGGGAGCCCC.

Concerning this clone itself: From the germline J gene comes the end of the CDR3, since the read stops 3 residues before it. The chain carries TRBV29-1 and TRBJ1-1; the D gene is possibly TRBD1 (5 bases). Trimming took 7 bases from V and 0 from J, leaving 12 bases between them. The germline gives CDR1 SQVTM, CDR2 ANQGSEA. The CDR3 length is 13 residues. The covered CDR3 bases are TGCAGCGCTGTAAGGGGAATGAACACTGAA. This sequence encodes CSAVRGMNTE. In full, the CDR3 is CSAVRGMNTEAFF.

Points on this clone: The CDR3 end falls 3 residues outside the read, so it is completed with the germline J gene. This chain links TRBV30 with TRBJ1-5; 10 positions match TRBD1. The CDR3 contains 15 residues. Germline values: CDR1 GTSNPN, CDR2 SVGIG (reference sequence). The V segment lost 1 base and the J segment 7 bases; nucleotides outside the gene matches: 7. The covered CDR3 bases are TGTGCCTGGAGTGCCGGGACAGGGGCAAGGCAGCCC. This sequence encodes CAWSAGTGARQP. The full CDR3 is CAWSAGTGARQPQHF.

Worth noting for this clone: The DNA ends 3 residues before the CDR3 does, and the rest of the CDR3 is filled in from the germline J gene. The chain employs TRBV19 and TRBJ1-1; TRBD1 might be the D (5 bases). The germline CDR1 and CDR2 sequences are LNHDA and SQIVND (reference sequence). The CDR3 consists of 13 residues. V lost 1 base, J lost 7 bases, and 10 bases lay in between. The CDR3 region is CASSIVTGSEAFF. The part of the CDR3 DNA that was read is TGTGCCAGTAGTATAGTAACAGGCAGTGAA.

Regarding this clone: The CDR3 end lies 3 residues beyond the end of the read and is filled in from the germline J gene. The chain employs TRBV11-2 and TRBJ1-2; D is perhaps TRBD1 (6 bases). From germline, CDR1 is SGHAT and CDR2 FQNNGV. The CDR3 runs to 15 residues. The DNA read from the CDR3 is TGTGCCAGCAGCCCTGGCAGCAGGGGCCCCTACGAC. Translation: CASSPGSRGPYD. From start to end, the CDR3 is CASSPGSRGPYDYTF.

A remark on this clone: The CDR3 extends 3 residues past the end of the read, so its final part is completed from the germline J gene. V gene TRBV2 combines with J gene TRBJ1-2; TRBD1 matches at 9 bases. CDR3 length: 15 residues. Germline assignment: CDR1 SNHLY and CDR2 FYNNEI. V shed 6 bases and J 0 bases; nucleotides not matched to a gene: 5. The part of the CDR3 DNA that was read is TGTGCCAGCAGGAGGGACAGGGAAACTAACTATGGC. Its translation: CASRRDRETNYG. The whole CDR3 protein is CASRRDRETNYGYTF.

Of note for this clone: With the read ending 3 residues before the CDR3 end, the germline J gene is used to fill in that end. The chain recombines TRBV5-1 with TRBJ2-3; 8 bases match TRBD1. Germline assignment: CDR1 SGHRS and CDR2 YFSETQ. CDR3 length equals 15 residues. The trim removed 7 bases at V and 3 bases at J, leaving 10 bases unmatched. Incomplete CDR3 DNA: TGCGCCAGCTCCGGACAGGGTGGTAAAACAGATACG. Protein product: CASSGQGGKTDT. The entire CDR3 sequence reads CASSGQGGKTDTQYF.

As for this clone: The read gets to within 3 residues of the CDR3 end, and the germline J gene fills in the rest. The J gene is TRBJ2-1, the V gene TRBV27; TRBD1 is a possible D gene (6 bases). The ends were cut back, 6 bases at V and 8 bases at J, with 8 bases in the middle. The CDR3 runs 11 residues. Germline V gene sequence: CDR1 MNHEY, CDR2 SMNVEV (reference sequence). The DNA read from the CDR3 is TGTGCCAGCAGAGGGGGAGATGAG. Translation gives CASRGGDE. Given in full, the CDR3 is CASRGGDEQFF.

Note on this clone: The CDR3 end falls 3 residues outside the read, so it is completed with the germline J gene. The chain links TRBV18 to TRBJ2-5, with 9 bases matching TRBD1. The CDR3 covers 15 residues. J was trimmed by 5 bases and V by 5 bases; bases with no gene match: 9. Germline V gene data show CDR1 as KGHSH and CDR2 as LQKENI. CDR3 amino acids: CASSDGQGSGETQYF. The CDR3 DNA, read in part, is TGTGCCAGCTCAGATGGACAGGGGAGCGGCGAGACC.

A word on this clone: The read ends 3 residues before the CDR3 terminus; that terminus is restored from the germline J gene. The V call is TRBV30, the J call TRBJ1-4, with a tentative D call TRBD1 (5 bases). The V end lost 5 bases, the J end lost 10 bases, and 14 bases lay between the germline ends. Germline CDR1 is GTSNPN and CDR2 is SVGIG (reference sequence). CDR3 size: 12 residues. The CDR3: CAWSHLRGKLFF. The sequenced part of the CDR3 DNA is TGTGCCTGGTCACACCTTAGGGGAAAA.

The CDR3 spells CASSIGRGGEQFF. The CDR3 bases that were read are TGTGCCAGTAGTATAGGGCGGGGGGGTGAG. The chain uses TRBV19 and TRBJ2-1; 9 bases match TRBD2. The read ends 3 residues shy of where the CDR3 ends; the end is completed using the germline J gene. J lost 9 bases, V lost 1 base, and 1 base had no gene match. Germline V gene lookup returns CDR1 LNHDA and CDR2 SQIVND (reference sequence). The CDR3 sequence is 13 residues long.

About this clone: Read data end 3 residues before the CDR3 end; the end is taken from the germline J gene. The rearrangement uses TRBV18 and TRBJ1-2; possibly TRBD1 for D (6 bases). The CDR3 contains 15 residues. Per the germline V gene, CDR1 is KGHSH and CDR2 is LQKENI. The sequenced CDR3 bases are TGTGCCAGCTCACCGACAGGTCCCTCGGGAGATACC. This gives the protein CASSPTGPSGDT. The complete CDR3 protein is CASSPTGPSGDTYTF.

On this clone: The observed sequence ends 3 residues before the CDR3 terminus, with the missing tail filled in from the germline J gene. The chain employs TRBV11-2 and TRBJ2-2; D may match TRBD1 or TRBD2 (5 bases each). Germline loops: CDR1 SGHAT, CDR2 FQNNGV. V was clipped by 5 bases and J by 1 base, with 11 bases between them. The CDR3 runs to 15 residues. CDR3 region: CASSPSGRNTGELFF. The DNA read from the CDR3 is TGTGCCAGCAGCCCTTCAGGGAGGAACACCGGGGAG.

Turning to this clone: Read data end 3 residues before the CDR3 end; the end is taken from the germline J gene. The J gene is TRBJ1-4, the V gene TRBV20-1, with D possibly matching TRBD1 (5 bases). The CDR3 is 14 residues long. Germline V gives CDR1 DFQATT, CDR2 SNEGSKA (reference sequence). The V end was cut by 1 base, the J end by 7 bases, with 13 bases between. Incomplete CDR3 DNA: TGCAGTGCTAGAGTAGATAGGGGTAGTGAAAAA. It specifies CSARVDRGSEK. The complete CDR3 protein is CSARVDRGSEKLFF.

Worth noting for this clone: The observed sequence ends 3 residues before the CDR3 terminus, with the missing tail filled in from the germline J gene. The chain employs TRBV2 and TRBJ1-2; D is perhaps TRBD1 (5 bases). The CDR3 has 16 amino acids. V was shortened by 3 bases and J by 4 bases, with 18 bases between the two germline ends. Germline CDR1 SNHLY, CDR2 FYNNEI. Here the CDR3 reads CASSDAGSRRGYGYTF. Incomplete CDR3 DNA: TGTGCCAGCAGTGACGCCGGGAGCAGGAGGGGCTATGGC.

About this clone itself: The DNA ends 3 residues before the CDR3 does, and the rest of the CDR3 is filled in from the germline J gene. The V and J genes are TRBV18 and TRBJ1-4, with D perhaps matching TRBD1 (5 bases). Germline CDR1 and CDR2: KGHSH and LQKENI. V lost 6 bases and J 8 bases, leaving 25 bases between the germline ends. The CDR3 runs to 17 residues. The CDR3 sequence: CASSLNGPRGSWEKLFF. The part of the CDR3 DNA that was read is TGTGCCAGCTCCCTAAACGGCCCACGGGGGAGTTGGGAAAAA. The full variable domain, its missing parts supplied by reference TRBV18 and TRBJ1-4, is NAGVMQNPRHLVRRRGQEARLRCSPMKGHSHVYWYRQLPEEGLKFMVYLQKENIIDESGMPKERFSAEFPKEGPSILRIQQVVRGDSAAYFCASSLNGPRGSWEKLFFGSGTQLSVL.

The CDR3 protein is CASIPGQHSNQPQYF. The part of the CDR3 DNA that was read is TGTGCCAGTATCCCTGGACAACATAGCAATCAGCCG. V is TRBV19 and J is TRBJ2-3; possibly TRBD1 for D (5 bases). The CDR3 end falls 3 residues outside the read, so it is completed with the germline J gene. The CDR3 contains 15 residues. CDR1 LNHDA and CDR2 SQIVND come from the germline V gene (reference sequence).

Details on this clone: The read is 3 residues too short to cover the CDR3 end, so that end is filled in from the germline J gene. The chain is built from TRBV5-4 and TRBJ2-7; 8 bases agree with TRBD2. Germline V gene sequence: CDR1 SGHNT, CDR2 YYREEE (reference sequence). This CDR3 is built from 15 residues. V dropped 2 bases and J dropped 4; count of bases not matched to a gene: 8. The sequenced CDR3 bases are TGTGCCAGCAGCTTTCCCGGAACTAGCGGATACGAG. It encodes CASSFPGTSGYE. In full, the CDR3 reads CASSFPGTSGYEQYF.

For this clone: The read terminates 3 residues ahead of where the CDR3 ends, so the germline J gene completes it. The chain carries TRBV12-3 or TRBV12-4 and TRBJ2-5, with a possible D match to TRBD1 (5 bases). The CDR3 has 13 amino acids. Trimming left V 6 bases short and J 6 bases short, with 14 bases between. The CDR3 DNA, read in part, is TGTGCCAGCAGCGAAGGGGCCACGCAGACC. The encoded protein is CASSEGATQT. The CDR3 reads in full as CASSEGATQTQYF.

A note on this clone: The missing CDR3 end, 3 residues past where the read stops, is filled in from the germline J gene. This chain uses TRBV4-1 with TRBJ2-3; D remains ambiguous. V lost 1 base, J lost 0 bases, and 8 bases lay in between. The CDR3 is 15 amino acids. The V gene's germline CDR1 is MGHRA and CDR2 YSYEKL. The CDR3 DNA, read in part, is TGCGCCAGCAGCCAAGTACCCAGTAGCACAGATACG. Its translation is CASSQVPSSTDT. The CDR3 reads in full as CASSQVPSSTDTQYF.

Comment on this clone: The CDR3 goes on 3 residues after the read ends, and that part is filled in from the germline J gene. The chain carries TRBV5-1 and TRBJ2-2; no reliable D call. V shed 1 base and J shed 2 bases, with 6 bases lying between them. CDR1 is SGHRS, CDR2 YFSETQ, per germline. The CDR3 loop spans 14 amino acids. The CDR3 is CASSLHSNTGELFF. The sequenced CDR3 bases are TGCGCCAGCAGCTTGCATAGTAACACCGGGGAG.

To note about this clone: The CDR3 end lies 3 residues beyond the end of the read and is filled in from the germline J gene. The J gene is TRBJ1-2, the V gene TRBV2; D not resolved. V dropped 4 bases and J dropped 0 bases, with 9 bases sitting between them. The CDR3 is 14 amino acids. CDR1 and CDR2 (germline): SNHLY, FYNNEI. Incomplete CDR3 DNA: TGTGCCAGCAGTGTGGGCAGTCCTAACTATGGC. It encodes CASSVGSPNYG. The CDR3 reads in full as CASSVGSPNYGYTF.